Below, 4 T cell receptor beta chains from the same sample are listed, as sequenced in a study of blood T cell repertoires in COVID-19. Profiling relied on immunoSEQ multiplex PCR, and the TCRdb table lists in-frame clones only, not all of them. The sample gives 75,000 to 95,000 clones, 88% of which show up once; 5% to 6.5% is in the top ten. The sample taken for sequencing was peripheral blood. These receptors were obtained from a middle-aged man with active COVID-19.

This rearrangement joins TRBV4-2 to TRBJ2-1; no firm D call. The CDR3 extends over 14 amino acids. Germline CDR1 and CDR2: LGHNA and YNFKEQ. Deletions cut 0 bases from V and 6 bases from J, with 9 bases between. The CDR3 sequence is CASSQEVLSNEQFF. In DNA form, the CDR3 reads TGTGCCAGCAGCCAAGAAGTTCTTAGCAATGAGCAGTTCTTC.

This clone has only a few counts. V usage is TRBV7-9 and J usage is TRBJ1-2; TRBD1 matches 9 bases. Germline assignment: CDR1 SEHNR and CDR2 FQNEAQ (reference sequence). The CDR3 is made up of 14 amino acids. Germline trimming cut 4 bases from V and 6 bases from J; bases unmatched to any gene: 6. The CDR3 loop is CASSSDRGLDGYTF. The CDR3 coding sequence is TGTGCCAGCAGCTCGGACAGGGGTCTTGATGGCTACACCTTC.

V and J are TRBV4-1 and TRBJ2-5; 13 nucleotides line up with TRBD2. Trimming removed 1 base from V and 3 bases from J; junction bases left unmatched: 2. CDR1 MGHRA and CDR2 YSYEKL come from the germline V gene. The CDR3 consists of 16 residues. The CDR3, as DNA: TGCGCCAGCAGCCAAGCACTAGCGGGGGGGAAAGAGACCCAGTACTTC. Protein sequence: CASSQALAGGKETQYF.

The chain recombines TRBV4-2 with TRBJ2-2, with TRBD2 matching 8 bases. This CDR3 comprises 16 residues. V trimming: 4 bases; J trimming: 4 bases; junction bases outside the gene matches: 8. From germline, CDR1 is LGHNA and CDR2 YNFKEQ. The CDR3 DNA reads TGTGCCAGCAGCCCAAGAGGACGGGGGGGCACCGGGGAGCTGTTTTTT. It yields the protein CASSPRGRGGTGELFF.